This TCR beta chain was identified in a study of blood T cell repertoires in COVID-19. The V end lost 8 bases, the J end lost 5 bases, and 15 bases lay between the germline ends. The CDR3 is made up of 14 amino acids. The V gene's germline CDR1 is KGHDR and CDR2 SFDVKD. Data came from immunoSEQ multiplex PCR; TCRdb stores just in-frame clones and leaves some out. The data contain approximately 140,000 clones, approximately 80% of them seen just once; the ten biggest clones take up 10% to 15%. The source material was peripheral blood. This chain links TRBV24-1 with TRBJ1-5; possible D gene TRBD1, 6 bases. The sequence was obtained from a man aged 55 to 70 with active or convalescent COVID-19. CDR3 amino acids: CATKGSGDHQPQHF. DNA of the CDR3: TGTGCCACCAAAGGATCAGGGGATCATCAGCCCCAGCATTTT.